The T cell receptor beta chain under discussion was sequenced for a study of T cell repertoires in cytomegalovirus infection. Background on the study: Selected CMV epitopes included recently identified HLA-C-restricted ones as well as well-studied HLA-B-restricted ones. Evidence of both CMV infection and a matching HLA type came from public TCR beta signatures. Study-level results: Dominating the ex vivo response were HLA-C-restricted CMV-specific TCR beta clonotypes.

In its sample, this clonotype was seen a few times. Its antigen is currently unknown. TCRdb passed the reads through MiXCR, listing each CDR3 protein once. The data hold 90,000 to 120,000 distinct CDR3 sequences, with less than 55% observed a single time. Germline V gene data show CDR1 as MNHEY and CDR2 as SVGEGT. The germline V and J ends were trimmed by 6 bases and 4 bases, with 17 bases remaining between them. The CDR3 totals 15 residues. The sequences come from CD8+ T cells from cultured PBMCs, collected from culture after CMV antigen stimulation. The chain carries TRBV6-2 or TRBV6-3 and TRBJ2-3; D remains unclear. The TCR was taken from a human donor in good health (CMV status not recorded). Some clones in this sample may be carry-over from other donors' samples. In DNA, the CDR3 is TGTGCCAGCAGCGACTTACATCGAGAGCCAGATACGCAGTATTTT. Encoded protein: CASSDLHREPDTQYF.